This T cell receptor (beta chain) stems from a study of blood T cells in healthy people across ages. A J-beta primer mix and a sample-barcoded 5' primer were used in a second PCR of about 7 to 12 cycles. Through a template-switch adaptor with 12 random nucleotides, each cDNA molecule received a tag. A single record per CDR3 protein comes from TCRdb applying MiXCR to the 5' RACE reads. Seen here are 700,000 or so distinct CDR3 sequences, about a fifth observed once, and the top ten hold 22%. The study drew donors from healthy Caucasian individuals in Russia aged about 6 to 95. Ten milliliters of peripheral blood were drawn from each donor into EDTA-treated tubes. This clonotype was picked up a small number of times. This CDR3 is built from 14 residues. CDR1 MNHEY and CDR2 SVGAGI come from the germline V gene. Trimming took 4 bases from V and 5 from J, leaving 12 bases between them.

The sequence was obtained from a man aged 65 to 79 in good health. The V and J genes are TRBV6-5 and TRBJ2-1, with D tentatively TRBD2 (5 bases). The sequencing sample was made of blood. The CDR3 reads CASSFDGRDNEQFF. For the CDR3, the DNA is TGTGCCAGCAGTTTCGATGGGCGGGACAATGAGCAGTTCTTC.